These 11 T cell receptor beta chains share one sample of origin, sequenced in a study of cytomegalovirus exposure and HLA in healthy donors. The PCR contained 60 Vbeta and 13 Jbeta primers. TCRdb keeps only in-frame clones here, not all; method: immunoSEQ multiplex PCR. This sample has some 110,000 clones, with around 76% found just once. Sequences were obtained from PBMCs. The receptor source for this set is a woman aged 55-70 years in good health and CMV-seropositive.

CDR3 bases: TGCGCCAGCAGCTTGGGGCCCCGGGACAGGGACTACGAGCAGTACTTC. Amino acids: CASSLGPRDRDYEQYF. The V call is TRBV5-1, the J call TRBJ2-7, with TRBD1 matching over 9 bases. Trimming cost V 0 bases and J 3 bases; bases outside gene matches: 7. The CDR3 runs 16 residues. Germline V gene lookup returns CDR1 SGHRS and CDR2 YFSETQ. Supplemented by reference TRBV5-1 and TRBJ2-7, the full variable domain reads KAGVTQTPRYLIKTRGQQVTLSCSPISGHRSVSWYQQTPGQGLQFLFEYFSETQRNKGNFPGRFSGRQFSNSRSEMNVSTLELGDSALYLCASSLGPRDRDYEQYFGPGTRLTVT.

This clone appeared once. Mismatch with germline at one junction end may stem from a read error. The V call is TRBV7-9, the J call TRBJ2-3, with 10 bases matching TRBD2. Germline CDR1 SEHNR, CDR2 FQNEAQ (reference sequence). This CDR3 region has 16 residues. The CDR3 is CSSSFTSGESTDTQYF. DNA of the CDR3: TGTTCCAGCAGCTTTACTAGCGGGGAAAGCACAGATACGCAGTATTTT. Filled out from reference TRBV7-9 and TRBJ2-3, the complete variable domain reads DTGVSQNPRHKITKRGQNVTFRCDPISEHNRLYWYRQTLGQGPEFLTYFQNEAQLEKSRLLSDRFSAERPKGSFSTLEIQRTEQGDSAMYLCSSSFTSGESTDTQYFGPGTRLTVL.

V gene TRBV5-5 combines with J gene TRBJ1-1; TRBD1 agrees at 9 bases. The CDR3 spans 16 residues. Germline CDR1 is SGHKS and CDR2 is YYEKEE (reference sequence). The V gene end was trimmed by 6 bases and the J gene end by 3 bases; junction bases not matched to a gene: 12. For the CDR3, the DNA is TGTGCCAGCACGAACAGGGGGCCTTATTCGGACACTGAAGCTTTCTTT. It yields the protein CASTNRGPYSDTEAFF.

The chain combines TRBV7-2 with TRBJ2-5; 10 bases are a match to TRBD2. Trimming cost V 4 bases and J 1 base; bases outside gene matches: 3. This CDR3 has 15 residues. Germline CDR1 reads SGHTA; CDR2 reads FQGNSA. Written as DNA, the CDR3 is TGTGCCAGCAGCTCCCAGCGGGGGGGCCAAGAGACCCAGTACTTC. Translated: CASSSQRGGQETQYF.

Only one count was recorded for this clone. The chain couples TRBV4-3 to TRBJ2-2; the D is unclear. Trimming shortened V by 2 bases and J by 4 bases, and 14 bases separated the two germline ends. This CDR3 is built from 16 residues. Germline V gives CDR1 LGHNA, CDR2 YSLEER. CDR3 in amino acids: CASSQNSARSTGELFF. CDR3 nucleotides: TGCGCCAGCAGCCAAAACTCTGCCCGGTCCACCGGGGAGCTGTTTTTT.

This clone came up once. This rearrangement joins TRBV29-1 to TRBJ1-2; TRBD1 matches at 11 bases. CDR3 length equals 12 residues. The V gene's germline CDR1 is SQVTM and CDR2 ANQGSEA. Trimming took 8 bases from V and 8 from J; bases not matched to a gene: 7. The CDR3 spells CSYGGTGGGYTF. CDR3 nucleotide sequence: TGCAGCTACGGGGGGACAGGGGGGGGCTACACCTTC. Full variable domain (missing parts from reference TRBV29-1 and TRBJ1-2): SAVISQKPSRDICQRGTSLTIQCQVDSQVTMMFWYRQQPGQSLTLIATANQGSEATYESGFVIDKFPISRPNLTFSTLTVSNMSPEDSSIYLCSYGGTGGGYTFGSGTRLTVV.

About this clone itself: The junction and the germline gene differ at one end; a read error may be behind it. V usage is TRBV2 and J usage is TRBJ2-1, with 12 bases identical to TRBD2. The CDR3 is 16 amino acids. Per the germline V gene, CDR1 is SNHLY and CDR2 is FYNNEI. The CDR3 sequence: CASTELAGGISNEQFF. The DNA for the CDR3 is TGTGCCAGCACTGAACTAGCGGGAGGTATATCAAATGAGCAGTTCTTC.

For this clone: The sample holds other DNA sequences that translate to the same CDR3. The rearrangement joins TRBV30 to TRBJ2-7, with D possibly matching TRBD2 (5 bases). The CDR3 loop spans 14 amino acids. Looked up from germline, CDR1 is GTSNPN and CDR2 is SVGIG (reference sequence). The V end lost 8 bases, the J end lost 2 bases, and 19 bases lay between the germline ends. The CDR3 sequence is CAVSREGSAYEQYF. Written as DNA, the CDR3 is TGTGCCGTGAGTCGGGAAGGTTCGGCCTACGAGCAGTACTTC.

The chain combines TRBV18 with TRBJ1-1, with 12 bases matching TRBD1. V lost 5 bases, J lost 0 bases, and 7 bases stayed unmatched. Germline lookup yields CDR1 KGHSH and CDR2 LQKENI. The CDR3 contains 17 residues. CDR3 in DNA: TGTGCCAGCTCAACACGGGACAGGGGGCTTATGAACACTGAAGCTTTCTTT. The encoded protein is CASSTRDRGLMNTEAFF.

The chain carries TRBV7-8 and TRBJ2-7; 8 bases are a match to TRBD1. Germline values: CDR1 SGHVS, CDR2 FQNEAQ. There are 14 residues in the CDR3. V lost 0 bases and J lost 2; bases outside the gene matches: 0. CDR3 amino acids: CASSLAGQAYEQYF. CDR3 coding DNA: TGTGCCAGCAGCTTAGCGGGACAGGCCTACGAGCAGTACTTC.

CDR3 sequence reads: CASSPGQGDNYGYTF. CDR3 coding DNA: TGTGCCAGTAGTCCTGGACAGGGCGATAACTATGGCTACACCTTC. The J gene is TRBJ1-2, the V gene TRBV19; 8 bases align to TRBD1. V dropped 5 bases and J dropped 1; count of bases not matched to a gene: 6. The CDR3 has 15 residues. CDR1 is LNHDA and CDR2 is SQIVND in the germline V gene (reference sequence).